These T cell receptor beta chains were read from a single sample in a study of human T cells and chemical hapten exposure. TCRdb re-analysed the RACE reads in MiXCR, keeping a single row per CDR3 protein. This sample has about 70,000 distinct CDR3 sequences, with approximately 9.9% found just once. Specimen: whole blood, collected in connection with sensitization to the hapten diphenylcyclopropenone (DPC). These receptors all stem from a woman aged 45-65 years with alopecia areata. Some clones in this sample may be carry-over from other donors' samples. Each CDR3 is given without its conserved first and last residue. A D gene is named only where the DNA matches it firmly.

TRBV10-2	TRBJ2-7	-	ASNSQGPSYEQY
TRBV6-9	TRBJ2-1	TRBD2	ASSYRRLAGADYNEQF
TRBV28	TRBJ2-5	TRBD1	ASTSSGTGQETQY
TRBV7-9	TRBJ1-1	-	ASSLAGSTGKNTEAF
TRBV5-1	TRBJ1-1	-	ASSVGDLSVTEAF
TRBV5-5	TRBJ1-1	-	ASSLEVPPAF
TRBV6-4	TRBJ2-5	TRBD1	ASSDPDRVGTETQY
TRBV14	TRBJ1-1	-	ASSSILNTNTEAF
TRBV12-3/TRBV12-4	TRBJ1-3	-	ASSLGGASGNTIY
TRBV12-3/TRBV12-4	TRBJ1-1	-	ASSAPISQGSTEAF
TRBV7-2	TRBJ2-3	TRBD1	ASSPSTGTDTQY
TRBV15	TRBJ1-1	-	ATSRGEGTAF
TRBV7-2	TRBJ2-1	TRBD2	ASSFLAGAQGNEQF
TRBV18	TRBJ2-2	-	ASSLQGNTGELF
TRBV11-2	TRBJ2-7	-	ASSLNPTYELY
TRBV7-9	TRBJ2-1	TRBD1	ASSPRTGGPSYNEQF
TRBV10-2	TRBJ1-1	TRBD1	ASSDWTGRDTEAF
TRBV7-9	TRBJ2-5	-	ASSPPPGAIQETQY
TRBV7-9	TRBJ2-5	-	ASSLTQGEETQY
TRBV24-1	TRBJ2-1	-	ATSDFSRKSSYNEQF
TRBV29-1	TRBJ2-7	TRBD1	SVEDRAGAEQY
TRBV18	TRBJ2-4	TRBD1	ASSSGTGGWDIQY
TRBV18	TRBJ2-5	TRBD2	ASSPQAGGQETQY
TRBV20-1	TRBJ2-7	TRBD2	SARDRLAGGSEQY
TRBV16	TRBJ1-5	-	ASSQSWGLNQPQH
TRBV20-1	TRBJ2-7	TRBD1	SASGQGREQY
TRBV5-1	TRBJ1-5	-	ASSRTGAHNQPQH
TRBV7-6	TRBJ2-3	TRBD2	ASSQGLAGAGDTQY
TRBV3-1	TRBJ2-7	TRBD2	ASSRGLAEYEQY
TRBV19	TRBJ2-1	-	ASSIGLLKEQF
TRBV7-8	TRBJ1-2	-	ASSLASNNYGYT
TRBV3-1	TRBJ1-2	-	ASSHHSISNYGYT
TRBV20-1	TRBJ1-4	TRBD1	SATRQGEKLF